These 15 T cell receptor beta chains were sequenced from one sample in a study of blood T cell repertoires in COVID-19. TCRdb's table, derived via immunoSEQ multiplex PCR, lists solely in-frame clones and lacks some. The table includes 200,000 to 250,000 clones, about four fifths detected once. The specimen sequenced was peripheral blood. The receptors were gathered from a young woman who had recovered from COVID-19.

The CDR3 nucleotides read TGTGCCAGCAGCTCGAATCCGGGACAGGTCGATTCACCCCTCCACTTT. This sequence encodes CASSSNPGQVDSPLHF. This chain uses TRBV5-4 with TRBJ1-6; 8 nucleotides align to TRBD1. This CDR3 region has 16 residues. V shed 3 bases, J shed 8 bases, and the junction held 10 bases outside the gene matches. Germline values: CDR1 SGHNT, CDR2 YYREEE (reference sequence). The full variable domain, its missing parts supplied by reference TRBV5-4 and TRBJ1-6, is ETGVTQSPTHLIKTRGQQVTLRCSSQSGHNTVSWYQQALGQGPQFIFQYYREEENGRGNFPPRFSGLQFPNYSSELNVNALELDDSALYLCASSSNPGQVDSPLHFGNGTRLTVT.

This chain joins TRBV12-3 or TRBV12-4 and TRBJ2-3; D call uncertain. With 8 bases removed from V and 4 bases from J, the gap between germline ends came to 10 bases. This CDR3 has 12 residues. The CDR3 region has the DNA TGTGCCAGCCGACTTAACTCAGATACGCAGTATTTT. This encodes CASRLNSDTQYF.

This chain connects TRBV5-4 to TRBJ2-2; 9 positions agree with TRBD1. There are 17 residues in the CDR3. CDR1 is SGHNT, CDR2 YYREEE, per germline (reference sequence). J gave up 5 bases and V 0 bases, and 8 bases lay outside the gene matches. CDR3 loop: CASSLAVGQGITGELFF. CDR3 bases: TGTGCCAGCAGCTTGGCCGTAGGACAGGGGATAACCGGGGAGCTGTTTTTT. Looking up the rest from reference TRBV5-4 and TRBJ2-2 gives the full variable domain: ETGVTQSPTHLIKTRGQQVTLRCSSQSGHNTVSWYQQALGQGPQFIFQYYREEENGRGNFPPRFSGLQFPNYSSELNVNALELDDSALYLCASSLAVGQGITGELFFGEGSRLTVL.

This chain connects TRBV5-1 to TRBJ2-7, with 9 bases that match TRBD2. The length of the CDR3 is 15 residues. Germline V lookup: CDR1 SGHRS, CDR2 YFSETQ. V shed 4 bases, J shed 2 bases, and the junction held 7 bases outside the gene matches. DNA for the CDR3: TGCGCCAGCAGCGTCGGACTAGCGAACACCTACGAGCAGTACTTC. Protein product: CASSVGLANTYEQYF. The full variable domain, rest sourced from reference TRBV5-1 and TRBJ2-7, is KAGVTQTPRYLIKTRGQQVTLSCSPISGHRSVSWYQQTPGQGLQFLFEYFSETQRNKGNFPGRFSGRQFSNSRSEMNVSTLELGDSALYLCASSVGLANTYEQYFGPGTRLTVT.

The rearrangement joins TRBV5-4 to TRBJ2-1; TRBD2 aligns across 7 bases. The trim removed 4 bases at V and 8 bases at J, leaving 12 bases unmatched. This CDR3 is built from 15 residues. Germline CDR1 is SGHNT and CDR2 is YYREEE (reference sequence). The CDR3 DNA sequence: TGTGCCAGCAGCAACCCTTGGGAGGGAGACGATGAGCAGTTCTTC. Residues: CASSNPWEGDDEQFF.

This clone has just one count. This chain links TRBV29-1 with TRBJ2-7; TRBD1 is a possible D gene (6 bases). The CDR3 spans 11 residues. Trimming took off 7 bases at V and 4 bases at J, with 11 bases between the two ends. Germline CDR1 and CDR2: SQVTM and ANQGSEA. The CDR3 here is CSALQGYEQYF. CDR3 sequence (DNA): TGCAGCGCCTTACAGGGTTACGAGCAGTACTTC.

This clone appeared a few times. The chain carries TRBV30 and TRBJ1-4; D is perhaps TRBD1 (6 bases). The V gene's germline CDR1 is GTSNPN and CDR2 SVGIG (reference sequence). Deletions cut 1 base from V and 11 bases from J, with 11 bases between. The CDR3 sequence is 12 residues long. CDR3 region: CAWSETGPKLFF. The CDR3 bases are TGTGCCTGGAGTGAGACAGGCCCTAAACTGTTTTTT.

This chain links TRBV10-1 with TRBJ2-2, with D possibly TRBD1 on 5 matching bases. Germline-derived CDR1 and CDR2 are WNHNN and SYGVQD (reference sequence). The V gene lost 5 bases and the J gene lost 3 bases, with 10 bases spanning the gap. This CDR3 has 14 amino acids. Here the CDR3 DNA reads TGCGCCAGCAGTCGTTCCAGGGACACCGGGGAGCTGTTTTTT. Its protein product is CASSRSRDTGELFF.

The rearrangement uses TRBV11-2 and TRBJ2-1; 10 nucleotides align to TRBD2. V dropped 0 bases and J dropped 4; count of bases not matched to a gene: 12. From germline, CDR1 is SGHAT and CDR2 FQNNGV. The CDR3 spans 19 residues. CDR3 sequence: CASSLDWIAGGLNYNEQFF. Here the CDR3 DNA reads TGTGCCAGCAGCTTAGATTGGATAGCGGGAGGCCTCAATTACAATGAGCAGTTCTTC.

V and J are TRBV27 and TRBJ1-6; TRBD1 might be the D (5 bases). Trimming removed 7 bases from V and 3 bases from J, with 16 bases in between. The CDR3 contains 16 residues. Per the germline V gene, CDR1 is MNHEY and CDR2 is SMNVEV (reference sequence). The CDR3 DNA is TGTGCCAGCACCTCCCGGGGGGACGTCTATAATTCACCCCTCCACTTT. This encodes CASTSRGDVYNSPLHF.

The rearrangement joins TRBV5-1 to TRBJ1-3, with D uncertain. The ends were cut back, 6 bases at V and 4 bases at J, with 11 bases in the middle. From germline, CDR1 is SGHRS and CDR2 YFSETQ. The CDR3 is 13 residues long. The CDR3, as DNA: TGCGCCAGCACCTCCCCGGGGGGAAACACCATATATTTT. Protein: CASTSPGGNTIYF.

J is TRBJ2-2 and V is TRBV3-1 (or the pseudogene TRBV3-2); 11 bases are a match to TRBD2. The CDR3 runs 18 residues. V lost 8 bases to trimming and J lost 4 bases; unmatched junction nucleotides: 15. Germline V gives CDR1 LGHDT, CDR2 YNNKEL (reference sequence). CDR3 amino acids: CASRRRVAGGPGTGELFF. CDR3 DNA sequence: TGTGCCAGCCGGCGGAGGGTAGCGGGAGGGCCAGGCACCGGGGAGCTGTTTTTT.

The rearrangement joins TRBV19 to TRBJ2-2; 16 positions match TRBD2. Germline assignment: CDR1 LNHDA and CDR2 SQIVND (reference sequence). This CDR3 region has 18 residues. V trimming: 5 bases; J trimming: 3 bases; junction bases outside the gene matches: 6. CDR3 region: CASSLLGLAGGDTGELFF. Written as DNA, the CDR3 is TGTGCCAGTAGTCTTCTGGGACTAGCGGGAGGGGACACCGGGGAGCTGTTTTTT.

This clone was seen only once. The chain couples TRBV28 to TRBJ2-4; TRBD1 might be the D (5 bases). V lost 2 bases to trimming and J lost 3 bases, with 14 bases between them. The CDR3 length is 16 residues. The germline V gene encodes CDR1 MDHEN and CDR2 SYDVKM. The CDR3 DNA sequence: TGTGCCAGCAGTTTAGTGGAGTCTAGGGGCAAAAACATTCAGTACTTC. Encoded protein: CASSLVESRGKNIQYF.

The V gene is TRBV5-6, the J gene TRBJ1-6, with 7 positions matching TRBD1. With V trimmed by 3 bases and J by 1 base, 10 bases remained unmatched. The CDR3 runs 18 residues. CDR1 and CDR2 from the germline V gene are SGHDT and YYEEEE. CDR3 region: CASSSLRGQGSYNSPLHF. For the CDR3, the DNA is TGTGCCAGCAGCTCCCTAAGGGGGCAAGGTTCCTATAATTCACCCCTCCACTTT.